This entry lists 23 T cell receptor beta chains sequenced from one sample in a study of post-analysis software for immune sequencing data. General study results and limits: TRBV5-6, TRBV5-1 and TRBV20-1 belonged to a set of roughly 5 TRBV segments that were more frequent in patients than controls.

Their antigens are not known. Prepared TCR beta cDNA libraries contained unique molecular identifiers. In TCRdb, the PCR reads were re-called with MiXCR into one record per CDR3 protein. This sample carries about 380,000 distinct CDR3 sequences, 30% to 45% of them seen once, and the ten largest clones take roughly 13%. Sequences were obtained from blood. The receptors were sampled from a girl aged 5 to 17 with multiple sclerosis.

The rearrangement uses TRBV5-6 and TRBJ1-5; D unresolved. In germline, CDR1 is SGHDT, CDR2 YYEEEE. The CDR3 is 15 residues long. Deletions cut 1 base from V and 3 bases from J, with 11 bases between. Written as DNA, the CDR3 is TGTGCCAGCAGCTTGCTGCGGGCTTCCAATCAGCCCCAGCATTTT. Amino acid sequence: CASSLLRASNQPQHF.

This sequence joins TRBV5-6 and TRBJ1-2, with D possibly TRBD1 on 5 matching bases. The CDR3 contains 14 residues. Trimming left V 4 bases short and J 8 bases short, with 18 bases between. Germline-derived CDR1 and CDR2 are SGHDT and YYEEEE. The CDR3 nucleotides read TGTGCCAGCAGCCTCGCGGGGGACCGCTGGGGCTACACCTTC. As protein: CASSLAGDRWGYTF. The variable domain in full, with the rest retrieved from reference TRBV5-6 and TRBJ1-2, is DAGVTQSPTHLIKTRGQQVTLRCSPKSGHDTVSWYQQALGQGPQFIFQYYEEEERQRGNFPDRFSGHQFPNYSSELNVNALLLGDSALYLCASSLAGDRWGYTFGSGTRLTVV.

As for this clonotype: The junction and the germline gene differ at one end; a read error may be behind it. As DNA, the CDR3 is TGCGGTTGTAGGGCCGAGGGCAATCAGCCCCAGCATTTT. It yields the protein CGCRAEGNQPQHF. The gene calls are TRBV10-3 and TRBJ1-5, with unresolved D. This CDR3 comprises 13 residues. Looked up from germline, CDR1 is ENHRY and CDR2 is SYGVKD.

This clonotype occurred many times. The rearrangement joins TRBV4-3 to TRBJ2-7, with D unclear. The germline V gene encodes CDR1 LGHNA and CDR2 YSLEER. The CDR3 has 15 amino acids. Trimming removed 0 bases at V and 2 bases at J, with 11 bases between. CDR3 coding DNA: TGCGCCAGCAGCCAAGATTGGCAGGCTGCCTACGAGCAGTACTTC. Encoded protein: CASSQDWQAAYEQYF.

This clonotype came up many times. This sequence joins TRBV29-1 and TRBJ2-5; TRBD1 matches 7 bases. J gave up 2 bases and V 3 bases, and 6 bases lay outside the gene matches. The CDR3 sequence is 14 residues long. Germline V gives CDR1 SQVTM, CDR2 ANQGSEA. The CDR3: CSVEKGALQETQYF. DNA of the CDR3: TGCAGCGTTGAGAAGGGGGCCTTACAAGAGACCCAGTACTTC.

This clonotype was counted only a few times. The CDR3, as DNA: TGTGCCAGCAGCCCCCGGACAGGGGGCGCGGGCTACACCTTC. Its translation is CASSPRTGGAGYTF. This chain links TRBV3-1 with TRBJ1-2, with 11 positions matching TRBD1. CDR1 and CDR2 (germline): LGHDT, YNNKEL (reference sequence). Trimming took 4 bases from V and 8 from J; bases not matched to a gene: 6. The CDR3 has 14 residues. The whole variable domain, filled in from reference TRBV3-1 and TRBJ1-2, reads DTAVSQTPKYLVTQMGNDKSIKCEQNLGHDTMYWYKQDSKKFLKIMFSYNNKELIINETVPNRFSPKSPDKAHLNLHINSLELGDSAVYFCASSPRTGGAGYTFGSGTRLTVV.

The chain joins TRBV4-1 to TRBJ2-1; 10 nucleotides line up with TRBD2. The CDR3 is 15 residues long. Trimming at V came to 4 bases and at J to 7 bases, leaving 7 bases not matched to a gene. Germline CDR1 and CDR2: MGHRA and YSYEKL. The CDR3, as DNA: TGCGCCAGCAGCCCCCATGAAGCGGGGGGGAATGAGCAGTTCTTC. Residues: CASSPHEAGGNEQFF.

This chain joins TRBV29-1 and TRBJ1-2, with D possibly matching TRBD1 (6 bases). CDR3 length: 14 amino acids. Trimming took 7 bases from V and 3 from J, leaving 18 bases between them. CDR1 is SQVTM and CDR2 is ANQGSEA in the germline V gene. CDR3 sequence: CSALEGGRDYGYTF. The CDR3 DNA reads TGCAGCGCACTCGAGGGGGGGCGCGACTATGGCTACACCTTC.

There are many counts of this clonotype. The CDR3 nucleotides are TGCGCCAGCAGCTTGGTAGCGGGGGGACCCAATGAGCAGTTCTTC. Its translation is CASSLVAGGPNEQFF. V gene TRBV5-1 combines with J gene TRBJ2-1, with 10 positions matching TRBD2. CDR3 size: 15 residues. Germline V gene data show CDR1 as SGHRS and CDR2 as YFSETQ. Trimming took 0 bases from V and 6 from J; bases not matched to a gene: 3.

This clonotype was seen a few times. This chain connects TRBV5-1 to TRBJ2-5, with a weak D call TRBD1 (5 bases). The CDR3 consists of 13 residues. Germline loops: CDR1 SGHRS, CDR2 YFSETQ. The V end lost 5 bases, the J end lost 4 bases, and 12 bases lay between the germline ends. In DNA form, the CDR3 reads TGCGCCAGCAGACTCAGGGAAAGAGAGACCCAGTACTTC. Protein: CASRLRERETQYF.

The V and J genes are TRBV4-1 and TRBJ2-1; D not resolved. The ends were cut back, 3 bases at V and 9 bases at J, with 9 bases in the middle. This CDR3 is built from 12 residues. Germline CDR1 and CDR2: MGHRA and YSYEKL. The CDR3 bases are TGCGCCAGCAGCCAGTATCGGAGTGAGCAGTTCTTC. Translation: CASSQYRSEQFF.

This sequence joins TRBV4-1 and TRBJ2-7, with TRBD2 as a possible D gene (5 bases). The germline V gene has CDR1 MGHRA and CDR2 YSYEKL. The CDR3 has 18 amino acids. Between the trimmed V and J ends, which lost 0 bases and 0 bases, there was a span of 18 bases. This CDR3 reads CASSQDPPSFGSSYEQYF. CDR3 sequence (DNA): TGCGCCAGCAGCCAAGATCCCCCTAGTTTTGGGAGCTCCTACGAGCAGTACTTC.

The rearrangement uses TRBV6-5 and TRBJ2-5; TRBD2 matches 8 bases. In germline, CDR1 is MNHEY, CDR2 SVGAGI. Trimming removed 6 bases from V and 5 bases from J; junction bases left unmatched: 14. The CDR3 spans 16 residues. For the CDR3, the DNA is TGTGCCAGCAGCTTAGAAGGGCGGGGGGTGGTGGAGACCCAGTACTTC. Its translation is CASSLEGRGVVETQYF.

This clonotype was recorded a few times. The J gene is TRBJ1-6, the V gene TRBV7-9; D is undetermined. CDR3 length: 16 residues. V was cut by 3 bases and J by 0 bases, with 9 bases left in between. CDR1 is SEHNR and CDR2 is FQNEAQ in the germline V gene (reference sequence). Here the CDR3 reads CASSLTLSSYNSPLHF. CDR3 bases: TGTGCCAGCAGCTTGACTTTAAGCTCCTATAATTCACCCCTCCACTTT.

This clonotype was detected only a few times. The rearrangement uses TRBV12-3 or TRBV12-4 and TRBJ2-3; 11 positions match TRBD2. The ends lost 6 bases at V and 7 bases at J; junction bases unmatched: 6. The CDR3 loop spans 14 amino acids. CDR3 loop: CASRTTSGVNTQYF. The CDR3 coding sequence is TGTGCCAGCAGGACGACTAGCGGGGTGAATACGCAGTATTTT.

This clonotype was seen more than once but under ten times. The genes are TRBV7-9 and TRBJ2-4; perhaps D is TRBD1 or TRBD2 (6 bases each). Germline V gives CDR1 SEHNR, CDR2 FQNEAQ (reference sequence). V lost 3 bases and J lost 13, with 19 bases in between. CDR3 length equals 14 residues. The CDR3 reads CASSLGAMGREQYF. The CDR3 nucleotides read TGTGCCAGCAGCTTGGGGGCGATGGGACGGGAGCAGTACTTC.

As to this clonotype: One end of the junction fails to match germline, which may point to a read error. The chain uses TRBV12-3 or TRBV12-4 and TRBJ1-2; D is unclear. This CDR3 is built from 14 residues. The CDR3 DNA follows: TGTGCCAGCAGTTCCGACCTGGACCACTATGGCCACACCTTC. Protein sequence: CASSSDLDHYGHTF.

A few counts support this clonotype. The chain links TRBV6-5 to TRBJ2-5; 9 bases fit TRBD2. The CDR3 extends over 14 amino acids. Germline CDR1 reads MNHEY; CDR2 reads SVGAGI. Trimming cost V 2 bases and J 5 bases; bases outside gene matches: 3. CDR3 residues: CASSYGLARETQYF. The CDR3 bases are TGTGCCAGCAGTTACGGACTAGCGAGGGAGACCCAGTACTTC.

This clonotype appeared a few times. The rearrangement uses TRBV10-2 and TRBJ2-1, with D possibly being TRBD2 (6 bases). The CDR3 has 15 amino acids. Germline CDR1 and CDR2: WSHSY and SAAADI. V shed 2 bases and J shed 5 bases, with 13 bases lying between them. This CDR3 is CASSEPLGGNNEQFF. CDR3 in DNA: TGCGCCAGCAGTGAGCCGCTGGGGGGAAACAATGAGCAGTTCTTC.

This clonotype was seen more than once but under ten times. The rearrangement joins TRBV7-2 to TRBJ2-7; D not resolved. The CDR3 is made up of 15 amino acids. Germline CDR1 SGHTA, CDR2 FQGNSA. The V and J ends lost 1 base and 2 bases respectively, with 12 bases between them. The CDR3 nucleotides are TGTGCCAGCAGCTTAGATCCAGGCACGGCCTACGAGCAGTACTTC. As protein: CASSLDPGTAYEQYF.

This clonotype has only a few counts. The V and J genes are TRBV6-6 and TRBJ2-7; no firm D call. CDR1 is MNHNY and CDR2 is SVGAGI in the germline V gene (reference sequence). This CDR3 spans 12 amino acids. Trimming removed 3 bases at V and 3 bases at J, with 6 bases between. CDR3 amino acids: CASSYHIYEQYF. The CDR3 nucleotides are TGTGCCAGCAGTTATCACATCTACGAGCAGTACTTC.

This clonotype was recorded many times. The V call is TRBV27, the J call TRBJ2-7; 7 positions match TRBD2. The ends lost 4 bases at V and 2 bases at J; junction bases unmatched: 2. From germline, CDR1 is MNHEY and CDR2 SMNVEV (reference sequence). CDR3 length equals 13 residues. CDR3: CASSSGTTYEQYF. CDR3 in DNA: TGTGCCAGCAGTTCCGGGACTACCTACGAGCAGTACTTC.

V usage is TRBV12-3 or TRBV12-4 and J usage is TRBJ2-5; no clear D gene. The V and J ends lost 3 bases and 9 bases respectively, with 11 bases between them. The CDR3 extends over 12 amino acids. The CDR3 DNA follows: TGTGCCAGCAGTTTTGGTGAATGGGCCCAGTACTTC. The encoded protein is CASSFGEWAQYF.